The present TCR beta chain was sequenced within a study of blood T cell repertoires in COVID-19. Study at large: Sites across the United States, Italy and Spain contributed samples from acute and convalescent COVID-19. The analysed material was cDNA or gDNA that came from T cells, B-cell-depleted T cells, or PBMCs.

The CDR3 covers 15 residues. CDR1 is SGHTA, CDR2 FQGNSA, per germline. Losses at the gene ends were 1 base for V and 3 bases for J; bases not matched to a gene: 5. Under the authors' procedure: Amplification of reference gene primers provided the estimated nucleated cell counts. The method was immunoSEQ multiplex PCR; TCRdb's version includes in-frame clones alone and lacks a portion of them. V, J and clone size were drawn from that table, and D and trimming were deduced from the DNA. The sample has approximately 300,000 clones, about 82% seen once. A word on this clone: Other DNA sequences in the sample encode the same CDR3.

The chain couples TRBV7-2 to TRBJ2-7, with TRBD2 matching over 8 bases. Sequencing used peripheral blood. This TCR derives from a woman aged 50 to 65 with acute or convalescent COVID-19. The CDR3 sequence: CASSLVGGEGYEQYF. CDR3 coding DNA: TGTGCCAGCAGCTTAGTCGGGGGGGAAGGCTACGAGCAGTACTTC.